The next 27 T cell receptor beta chains were all read from a single sample in a study of T cells in Graves' hyperthyroidism and ophthalmopathy (dated by TCRdb to between 2019 and 2020). Libraries were constructed by multiplex PCR. The sequencing machine was an Illumina HiSeq 2000. Amplification of TCR beta CDR3 regions was carried out from RNA transcripts. The TCR CDR3 was subjected to a first round of RT-PCR using the HTBI primer set and the Qiagen OneStep RT-PCR kit. TCRdb reran the public reads through fastp at Q25 and MiXCR, keeping productive beta chains. Rows are unified per CDR3 protein, each entry keeping the most common DNA and genes. In all, the sample holds hundreds of thousands of distinct CDR3 sequences, and approximately 15% of those were seen once. In total, the top ten clones hold roughly 18% of the sample. The sample comprised blood. These receptors all come from a woman between 18 and 29 years old with Graves' hyperthyroidism.

This clonotype was found many times. J is TRBJ1-1 and V is TRBV6-1; no firm D call. The V gene's germline CDR1 is MNHNS and CDR2 SASEGT. V gave up 6 bases and J gave up 1 base, with 12 bases separating them. CDR3 length equals 14 residues. The CDR3 DNA follows: TGTGCCAGCAGGCCTTGGACGGAGAACACTGAAGCTTTCTTT. Translation: CASRPWTENTEAFF.

There are many counts of this clonotype. This chain joins TRBV2 and TRBJ2-7; the match to TRBD1 covers 10 bases. The CDR3 loop spans 16 amino acids. Germline CDR1 reads SNHLY; CDR2 reads FYNNEI. V lost 6 bases and J lost 4; bases outside the gene matches: 12. The CDR3 protein is CASSVPTGGSSYEQYF. The CDR3 DNA follows: TGTGCCAGCAGCGTCCCGACAGGGGGCTCATCGTACGAGCAGTACTTC. Together with reference TRBV2 and TRBJ2-7, the CDR3 gives the full variable domain: EPEVTQTPSHQVTQMGQEVILRCVPISNHLYFYWYRQILGQKVEFLVSFYNNEISEKSEIFDDQFSVERPDGSNFTLKIRSTKLEDSAMYFCASSVPTGGSSYEQYFGPGTRLTVT.

This clonotype appeared many times. The chain couples TRBV12-3 or TRBV12-4 to TRBJ2-1; TRBD2 might be the D (5 bases). The V gene lost 0 bases and the J gene lost 2 bases, with 8 bases spanning the gap. This CDR3 has 15 amino acids. CDR3 residues: CASSLAAEAYNEQFF. CDR3 coding DNA: TGTGCCAGCAGTTTAGCAGCGGAAGCCTACAATGAGCAGTTCTTC.

This clonotype was detected many times. The chain joins TRBV20-1 to TRBJ1-6; D is perhaps TRBD1 (5 bases). The germline V gene has CDR1 DFQATT and CDR2 SNEGSKA (reference sequence). V lost 4 bases to trimming and J lost 10 bases, with 11 bases between them. The CDR3 totals 12 residues. The CDR3 region is CSATGGGSPLHF. The CDR3 coding sequence is TGCAGTGCTACCGGGGGAGGGTCACCCCTCCACTTT.

The table lists this clonotype with a few counts. The chain carries TRBV12-3 or TRBV12-4 and TRBJ2-7; TRBD2 is a possible D gene (5 bases). This CDR3 is 13 amino acids long. Trimming removed 1 base at V and 7 bases at J, with 11 bases between. CDR3 sequence: CASSLDRTGEQYF. CDR3 bases: TGTGCCAGCAGTTTAGATCGTACGGGGGAGCAGTACTTC.

Worth noting for this clonotype: A much larger clone lies a single base off, so this may be a read error. The chain uses TRBV6-1 and TRBJ2-7; D may be TRBD2 (5 bases). The last part of the DNA fits TRBJ2-1 better; the J call may be wrong. This CDR3 is 14 amino acids long. Germline V gene lookup returns CDR1 MNHNS and CDR2 SASEGT. The chain's CDR3 is CASTRDWSSYEQFF. The CDR3 nucleotides are TGTGCCAGCACCCGGGATTGGAGCTCCTACGAGCAGTTCTTC.

This chain joins TRBV6-2 or TRBV6-3 and TRBJ2-1; D not certain. CDR1 and CDR2 from the germline V gene are MNHEY and SVGEGT. V dropped 7 bases and J dropped 4 bases, with 23 bases sitting between them. The CDR3 contains 17 residues. CDR3 sequence (DNA): TGTGCCAGCACCAACCTTGAGGACCCCAACGGATACAATGAGCAGTTCTTC. It yields the protein CASTNLEDPNGYNEQFF.

V gene TRBV27 combines with J gene TRBJ1-2, with TRBD1 identical over 12 bases. The junction had 5 bases not matched to a gene; V was cut back by 7 bases and J by 8 bases. From germline, CDR1 is MNHEY and CDR2 SMNVEV (reference sequence). The CDR3 is 13 residues long. The CDR3 nucleotides read TGTGCCAGCAAGGGACAGGGGGCGGGGGGCTACACCTTC. As protein: CASKGQGAGGYTF.

The chain recombines TRBV6-1 with TRBJ2-7, with 10 bases identical to TRBD2. The CDR3 length is 15 residues. CDR1 and CDR2 (germline): MNHNS, SASEGT. V was clipped by 4 bases and J by 2 bases; unmatched bases: 5. This CDR3 reads CASSAELAGPYEQYF. CDR3 sequence (DNA): TGTGCCAGCAGTGCCGAACTAGCGGGGCCCTACGAGCAGTACTTC.

In this sample, this clonotype turned up many times. The chain recombines TRBV7-2 with TRBJ2-5; TRBD2 might be the D (7 bases). CDR3 length equals 14 residues. The germline gives CDR1 SGHTA, CDR2 FQGNSA. The ends were cut back, 5 bases at V and 5 bases at J, with 15 bases in the middle. The CDR3 sequence is CASSPLQGGETQYF. CDR3 nucleotides: TGTGCCAGCAGCCCGCTACAGGGAGGGGAGACCCAGTACTTC.

The rearrangement links TRBV6-1 to TRBJ1-6, with unresolved D. The CDR3 totals 13 residues. The germline gives CDR1 MNHNS, CDR2 SASEGT. Trimming cost V 1 base and J 14 bases, with 12 bases left between them. DNA of the CDR3: TGTGCCAGCAGTGAAGTAGTACAAAGGTCCCTCCACTTT. It encodes CASSEVVQRSLHF.

This clonotype turned up a few times. The V gene is TRBV18, the J gene TRBJ1-1, with 7 bases matching TRBD1. Looked up from germline, CDR1 is KGHSH and CDR2 is LQKENI. Unmatched junction bases numbered 12, after V lost 1 base and J lost 7 bases. The CDR3 spans 16 residues. CDR3 protein: CASSPRGQSQRGEAFF. The CDR3 region has the DNA TGTGCCAGCTCACCACGGGGACAGTCCCAACGGGGTGAAGCTTTCTTT.

This chain joins TRBV12-3 or TRBV12-4 and TRBJ2-2; 10 nucleotides align to TRBD2. With 4 bases clipped from V and 5 bases from J, the junction kept 4 bases outside the gene matches. This CDR3 region has 15 residues. CDR3 residues: CASSWSGGGTGELFF. The CDR3 region has the DNA TGTGCCAGCAGTTGGAGCGGGGGGGGTACCGGGGAGCTGTTTTTT.

This clonotype was counted many times. The V gene is TRBV28, the J gene TRBJ2-7; 8 nucleotides match TRBD2. V trimming: 5 bases; J trimming: 4 bases; junction bases outside the gene matches: 16. Germline-derived CDR1 and CDR2 are MDHEN and SYDVKM. The CDR3 consists of 17 residues. CDR3: CASSHLKPASGPYEQYF. The CDR3 nucleotides are TGTGCCAGCAGTCACTTAAAACCGGCTAGCGGGCCATACGAGCAGTACTTC. Filled out from reference TRBV28 and TRBJ2-7, the complete variable domain reads DVKVTQSSRYLVKRTGEKVFLECVQDMDHENMFWYRQDPGLGLRLIYFSYDVKMKEKGDIPEGYSVSREKKERFSLILESASTNQTSMYLCASSHLKPASGPYEQYFGPGTRLTVT.

The sample holds a few counts of this clonotype. CDR3: CASSLDHRDAEWANEKLFF. CDR3 coding DNA: TGTGCCAGCAGCTTAGACCACCGGGACGCTGAGTGGGCGAATGAAAAACTGTTTTTT. This chain links TRBV11-3 with TRBJ1-4, with D tentatively TRBD1 (5 bases). V dropped 0 bases and J dropped 5 bases, with 22 bases sitting between them. Germline CDR1 SGHNT, CDR2 YENEEA. The CDR3 spans 19 residues.

This clonotype was observed at least ten times. V gene TRBV6-1 combines with J gene TRBJ1-2; D gene uncertain. CDR3 length equals 15 residues. V shed 6 bases and J shed 2 bases, with 16 bases lying between them. Germline CDR1 MNHNS, CDR2 SASEGT. Here the CDR3 DNA reads TGTGCCAGCAGACCCCGACGGACGGAGAACTATGGCTACACCTTC. Amino acid sequence: CASRPRRTENYGYTF.

The gene calls are TRBV10-3 and TRBJ1-2; D may be TRBD1 (6 bases). The CDR3 is 11 amino acids. Germline CDR1 reads ENHRY; CDR2 reads SYGVKD. The V end was cut by 3 bases, the J end by 7 bases, with 6 bases between. CDR3 nucleotide sequence: TGTGCCATCAGTGAAGGGGGTGGCTACACCTTC. Protein product: CAISEGGGYTF.

This clonotype was seen a handful of times. The genes are TRBV6-1 and TRBJ1-3; the D is unclear. CDR1 and CDR2 (germline): MNHNS, SASEGT. The CDR3 is 11 residues long. V lost 6 bases, J lost 8 bases, and 8 bases lay in between. The CDR3 coding sequence is TGTGCCAGCAGGTGGTCGGACACCATATATTTT. Its protein is CASRWSDTIYF.

This clonotype came up many times. The chain joins TRBV12-3 or TRBV12-4 to TRBJ2-1, with 14 positions matching TRBD2. The CDR3 runs to 17 residues. The junction had 3 bases not matched to a gene; V was cut back by 0 bases and J by 5 bases. CDR3 in amino acids: CASSLATSGGGHNEQFF. The CDR3, as DNA: TGTGCCAGCAGTTTAGCGACTAGCGGGGGGGGCCACAATGAGCAGTTCTTC.

This chain links TRBV19 with TRBJ2-1, with 7 bases aligning to TRBD1. This CDR3 region has 15 residues. The V gene's germline CDR1 is LNHDA and CDR2 SQIVND (reference sequence). Losses at the gene ends were 5 bases for V and 2 bases for J; bases not matched to a gene: 6. CDR3 nucleotides: TGTGCCAGTAGTGACCAGGGGGACGCCTACAATGAGCAGTTCTTC. Encoded protein: CASSDQGDAYNEQFF.

The chain couples TRBV29-1 to TRBJ2-1; TRBD2 agrees at 8 bases. The V gene's germline CDR1 is SQVTM and CDR2 ANQGSEA. The trim removed 7 bases at V and 3 bases at J, leaving 8 bases unmatched. The CDR3 is 14 residues long. The CDR3 is CSAQTAGVYNEQFF. CDR3 in DNA: TGCAGCGCCCAGACAGCGGGGGTCTACAATGAGCAGTTCTTC.

The rearrangement links TRBV6-1 to TRBJ2-3, with 8 bases fitting TRBD2. Germline assignment: CDR1 MNHNS and CDR2 SASEGT. This CDR3 comprises 15 residues. V shed 7 bases, J shed 2 bases, and the junction held 8 bases outside the gene matches. Here the CDR3 DNA reads TGTGCCAGCATCGATGCGGGGGGACCCACAGATACGCAGTATTTT. Its translation: CASIDAGGPTDTQYF.

The sample holds many counts of this clonotype. V gene TRBV12-3 or TRBV12-4 combines with J gene TRBJ2-7; D is possibly TRBD1 (5 bases). The CDR3 is 14 residues long. V was cut by 0 bases and J by 2 bases, with 8 bases left in between. CDR3 sequence: CASSLAARAYEQYF. CDR3 DNA sequence: TGTGCCAGCAGTTTAGCGGCCAGGGCCTACGAGCAGTACTTC.

This clonotype was recorded many times. One base away lies a much larger clone, so this may be a sequencing read error. The CDR3 DNA sequence: TGTGCCAGCAGCTGGTACCAAGAGACCCAGTACTTC. It encodes CASSWYQETQYF. J is TRBJ2-5 and V is TRBV6-2 or TRBV6-3; no firm D call. V lost 6 bases and J 0 bases, leaving 5 bases between the germline ends. The CDR3 is made up of 12 amino acids. Looked up from germline, CDR1 is MNHEY and CDR2 is SVGEGT.

This clonotype was seen repeatedly, ten times or more. The CDR3 loop reads CASSYSGGTYEQYF. The CDR3 nucleotides read TGTGCCAGCAGTTACTCGGGGGGTACCTACGAGCAGTACTTC. This rearrangement joins TRBV6-5 to TRBJ2-7; possibly TRBD2 for D (6 bases). V lost 0 bases, J lost 2 bases, and 8 bases lay in between. CDR3 length equals 14 residues. Germline V lookup: CDR1 MNHEY, CDR2 SVGAGI.

As concerns this clonotype: Since the CDR3 does not end with the conserved phenylalanine or tryptophan, this likely comes from a read error. This rearrangement joins TRBV11-3 to TRBJ1-6; D remains ambiguous. CDR1 and CDR2 from the germline V gene are SGHNT and YENEEA. The CDR3 extends over 13 amino acids. V lost 8 bases, J lost 2 bases, and 7 bases lay in between. The CDR3 sequence: CASSPPYNSPLHL. CDR3 DNA sequence: TGTGCCAGCTCACCCCCCTATAATTCACCCCTCCACTTG.

Note on this clonotype: It may be a read error: a sequence one base away is much more abundant. The rearrangement links TRBV20-1 to TRBJ1-5, with 8 positions matching TRBD1. The V gene's germline CDR1 is DFQATT and CDR2 SNEGSKA (reference sequence). CDR3 length: 13 amino acids. With V trimmed by 5 bases and J by 6 bases, 6 bases remained unmatched. The CDR3 DNA follows: TGCAGTGCTGTGGGACAGGTTACTCAGCCCCAGCATTTT. It specifies CSAVGQVTQPQHF.